The sequence of this T cell receptor (beta chain) was determined in a study of blood T cell repertoires in COVID-19. Study information: Samples came from the United States, Italy and Spain, spanning acute and convalescent COVID-19. T cells, B-cell-depleted T cells, or PBMCs supplied cDNA or gDNA.

Per the authors' pipeline: The assay estimated nucleated cells by amplifying reference gene primers. Sequencing used immunoSEQ multiplex PCR; TCRdb keeps in-frame clones, though not all of them. V and J calls and clone size follow that table, whereas D and trimming were derived from the DNA. This sample has 73,000 or so clones; around 92% occur once, and the top ten carry about an eighth. CDR1 SGDLS and CDR2 YYNGEE come from the germline V gene. The CDR3 covers 17 residues. The germline V and J ends were trimmed by 4 bases and 2 bases, with 19 bases remaining between them. The chain uses TRBV9 and TRBJ2-1; the D gene is possibly TRBD2 (6 bases). Material: peripheral blood. This receptor was taken from a human donor with active COVID-19. The donor label of this sample is uncertain. The CDR3 reads CASSRVGDGSPYNEQFF. The DNA for the CDR3 is TGTGCCAGCAGCCGAGTAGGAGACGGGAGCCCCTACAATGAGCAGTTCTTC.